This TCR beta chain is from a study of glioma-infiltrating T cells after dendritic cell vaccination. As for the study in general: The vaccine used monocyte-derived dendritic cells pulsed overnight with autologous tumor lysate.

This clone occurred once. Sequenced by immunoSEQ multiplex PCR; TCRdb stores in-frame clones only, minus some. Altogether over 55,000 clones are present, 80% to 85% being singletons, with the ten largest covering approximately 7.9%. The germline gives CDR1 GTSNPN, CDR2 SVGIG (reference sequence). V lost 1 base and J 11 bases, leaving 20 bases between the germline ends. The CDR3 sequence is 14 residues long. The clonotype comes from a human donor with glioblastoma. This rearrangement joins TRBV30 to TRBJ1-1, with D unresolved. The specimen was blood, collected before dendritic cell vaccination. This CDR3 is CAWSDEADQRRAFF. Written as DNA, the CDR3 is TGTGCCTGGAGTGATGAGGCCGACCAGCGGCGGGCTTTCTTT.